The sample holds a few counts of the clone carrying this T cell receptor beta chain. Antigen: not known. Generated by immunoSEQ multiplex PCR, the TCRdb table keeps only in-frame clones and is missing some. The data show about 140,000 clones, with around nine tenths seen just once and approximately 3.4% held by the top ten. The data stem from a study of T cell responses to AZD1222 COVID-19 vaccine. Findings and caveats of the study: Per reports, nearly half of all spike-specific TCRs target regions that are unmutated in variants. The peak T cell response came first, and repertoires were sampled only after it. Once two AZD1222 doses were given, Spike-specific TCR breadth and depth went up. It was only a handful of AZD1222 recipients who were seropositive at baseline.

Germline lookup yields CDR1 MNHEY and CDR2 SVGAGI. V shed 0 bases, J shed 8 bases, and the junction held 6 bases outside the gene matches. This CDR3 has 15 amino acids. This clonotype originated in an adult in good health. This specimen was peripheral blood, taken on day 0 of AZD1222 vaccination. This sequence joins TRBV6-5 and TRBJ2-1; 8 bases align to TRBD1. The CDR3 region has the DNA TGTGCCAGCAGTTACTCGAAAGGACAGGGCTATGAGCAGTTCTTC. It translates to CASSYSKGQGYEQFF.